This T cell receptor (beta chain) is from a study of blood T cell repertoires in COVID-19. V was clipped by 5 bases and J by 0 bases, with 11 bases between them. Germline assignment: CDR1 MNHEY and CDR2 SVGAGI. The CDR3 contains 14 residues. TCRdb's copy holds only in-frame clones and misses some; the assay was immunoSEQ multiplex PCR. The sample includes about 250,000 clones, about 80% of them seen just once. Sample: peripheral blood. This clonotype was obtained from a man older than 75 with acute or convalescent COVID-19. The chain recombines TRBV6-5 with TRBJ2-7; weak D call: TRBD1 (5 bases). The CDR3 region is CASSIGHSSYEQYF. CDR3 nucleotides: TGTGCCAGCAGTATAGGACATTCCTCCTACGAGCAGTACTTC.